Here is one TCR beta chain with its context. The data originate from a study of pediatric ulcerative colitis. The wider study: Most patients had pancolitis, and two had left-sided colitis.

In germline, CDR1 is LNHDA, CDR2 SQIVND (reference sequence). The CDR3 covers 17 residues. Trimming pared 11 bases from V and 3 bases from J, leaving 25 bases between. This was a survey-level run. Sequencing was performed with immunoSEQ multiplex PCR; in TCRdb, only in-frame clones are kept and a portion is missing. The sample has fewer than 15,000 clones; 85% to 90% are singletons. Sequenced sample: blood. This TCR was sampled from a boy aged 5 to 17 with moderate ulcerative colitis. J is TRBJ2-2 and V is TRBV19; D is perhaps TRBD2 (5 bases). The chain's CDR3 is CAPSATERGPYTGELFF. CDR3 bases: TGTGCCCCGTCGGCTACCGAGCGCGGGCCTTACACCGGGGAGCTGTTTTTT.